Listed below are T cell receptor beta chains from one sample, sequenced in a study of blood T cell repertoires in COVID-19. Produced via immunoSEQ multiplex PCR; TCRdb's table is partial and in-frame only. The table shows about 210,000 clones, with more than 75% occurring only once. Sequencing was done on a sample of peripheral blood. The receptors derive from a human donor in a cohort sampled during active COVID-19. CDR3s include the opening cysteine and the closing phenylalanine or tryptophan. A D gene is named only where the DNA matches it firmly. Only part of the rows carry a size: once, few, many, or a class if the clone is expanded.

J gene | V gene | clone size | D gene | CDR3 protein | CDR3 DNA
TRBJ2-5 | TRBV28 | . | TRBD1 | CASSFHRGKTQYF | TGTGCCAGCAGTTTCCACAGGGGAAAGACCCAGTACTTC
TRBJ1-5 | TRBV27 | few | . | CASSAWTVSNQPQHF | TGTGCCAGCAGTGCTTGGACAGTTAGCAATCAGCCCCAGCATTTT
TRBJ2-5 | TRBV9 | . | TRBD2 | CASSPPGGGGKTQYF | TGTGCCAGCAGCCCCCCGGGGGGGGGCGGGAAGACCCAGTACTTC
TRBJ2-1 | TRBV9 | . | . | CASSVGGDNEQFF | TGTGCCAGCAGCGTAGGCGGGGACAATGAGCAGTTCTTC
TRBJ2-3 | TRBV5-1 | . | . | CASSLHQGDTQYF | TGCGCCAGCAGCTTGCACCAGGGAGATACGCAGTATTTT
TRBJ1-6 | TRBV5-1 | few | . | CASSLGTVDSPLHF | TGCGCCAGCAGCTTGGGGACAGTCGATTCACCCCTCCACTTT
TRBJ2-2 | TRBV19 | . | . | CASTPPGMAGELFF | TGTGCCAGTACCCCGCCAGGGATGGCCGGGGAGCTGTTTTTT
TRBJ2-2 | TRBV19 | . | . | CASSYVRGELFF | TGTGCCAGTAGCTACGTTCGAGGGGAGCTGTTTTTT
TRBJ1-5 | TRBV6-5 | . | TRBD1 | CASEMGTGESQPQHF | TGTGCCAGCGAGATGGGGACAGGGGAAAGCCAGCCCCAGCATTTT
TRBJ1-1 | TRBV6-1 | . | . | CASSEAFGGSQNTEAFF | TGTGCCAGCAGTGAAGCTTTCGGAGGGAGCCAGAACACTGAAGCTTTCTTT
TRBJ2-7 | TRBV28 | . | . | CASSLQQPYEQYF | TGTGCCAGCAGTCTCCAACAGCCCTACGAGCAGTACTTC
TRBJ1-3 | TRBV11-2 | . | TRBD1 | CASSLIHRGVGNTIYF | TGTGCCAGCAGCCTAATACACAGGGGGGTTGGAAACACCATATATTTT
TRBJ1-1 | TRBV7-9 | few | . | CASSLEGGGAEAFF | TGTGCCAGCAGCTTAGAAGGGGGGGGAGCTGAAGCTTTCTTT
TRBJ1-5 | TRBV21-1 | . | . | CASSKVWGTGAINQPQHF | .
TRBJ2-2 | TRBV7-2 | . | TRBD1 | CASSLSRTGDTGELFF | TGTGCCAGCAGCTTATCCCGGACAGGGGACACCGGGGAGCTGTTTTTT
TRBJ2-7 | TRBV5-4 | once | TRBD2 | CASSRTSGPGPYEQYF | TGTGCCAGCAGCCGGACTAGCGGGCCAGGGCCCTACGAGCAGTACTTC
TRBJ1-2 | TRBV6-5 | . | . | CASRRTPNYGYTF | TGTGCCAGCAGACGGACACCTAACTATGGCTACACCTTC
TRBJ2-7 | TRBV7-2 | . | . | CASSLGHLPTYEQYF | TGTGCCAGCAGCTTAGGGCACCTTCCGACCTACGAGCAGTACTTC
TRBJ2-7 | TRBV11-2 | . | TRBD2 | CASSLQGLAYEQYF | TGTGCCAGCAGCTTACAAGGACTAGCTTACGAGCAGTACTTC
TRBJ2-3 | TRBV19 | . | TRBD2 | CASSIGGADTQYF | TGTGCCAGTAGTATCGGGGGGGCGGATACGCAGTATTTT
TRBJ2-3 | TRBV28 | few | TRBD1 | CASSSQTGALLTDTQYF | TGTGCCAGCAGTTCCCAGACAGGGGCGCTCTTGACAGATACGCAGTATTTT
TRBJ2-3 | TRBV5-4 | . | TRBD2 | CASSLVFGLAGGDTQYF | TGTGCCAGCAGCTTGGTCTTCGGACTAGCGGGAGGAGATACGCAGTATTTT
TRBJ2-2 | TRBV5-1 | . | TRBD2 | CASSSGGANSGELFF | TGCGCCAGCAGCTCCGGGGGGGCCAATTCCGGGGAGCTGTTTTTT
TRBJ2-3 | TRBV19 | . | . | CASSIGDQGTDTQYF | TGTGCCAGTAGTATAGGTGATCAGGGCACAGATACGCAGTATTTT
TRBJ2-7 | TRBV4-1 | . | . | CASSQVSTGEYEQYF | TGCGCCAGCAGCCAAGTATCGACGGGGGAGTACGAGCAGTACTTC
TRBJ1-2 | TRBV7-2 | . | . | CASSSTGSANYGYTF | TGTGCCAGCAGTTCAACAGGGTCAGCTAACTATGGCTACACCTTC
TRBJ2-7 | TRBV19 | . | . | CASSIQGDSPEQYF | TGTGCCAGTAGTATTCAGGGGGACTCCCCCGAGCAGTACTTC
TRBJ2-1 | TRBV28 | . | . | CASRDKPSGEQFF | TGTGCCAGCCGGGACAAGCCGTCTGGGGAGCAGTTCTTC
TRBJ2-7 | TRBV19 | . | TRBD1 | CASSFGTGGDEQYF | TGTGCCAGTAGTTTCGGGACAGGGGGCGACGAGCAGTACTTC
TRBJ2-3 | TRBV19 | . | . | CASSIGGGTDTQYF | TGTGCCAGTAGTATAGGCGGGGGCACAGATACGCAGTATTTT
TRBJ1-4 | TRBV19 | . | TRBD1 | CASSQDRVNEKLFF | TGTGCCAGTAGCCAGGACAGGGTAAATGAAAAACTGTTTTTT
TRBJ1-5 | TRBV2 | . | TRBD1 | CASSTQTGQAADSNQPQHF | TGTGCCAGCAGTACTCAAACAGGACAGGCGGCAGATAGCAATCAGCCCCAGCATTTT
TRBJ1-5 | TRBV28 | . | TRBD1 | CASSLSTGAGNQPQHF | TGTGCCAGCAGTTTAAGTACAGGGGCGGGCAATCAGCCCCAGCATTTT
TRBJ1-1 | TRBV15 | . | . | CATSKNGREAFF | TGTGCCACCAGCAAGAACGGTCGTGAAGCTTTCTTT
TRBJ1-2 | TRBV11-1 | many | TRBD1 | CASSLDRENYGYTF | TGTGCCAGCAGCTTGGACAGGGAGAACTATGGCTACACCTTC
TRBJ2-7 | TRBV27 | . | TRBD1 | CASRPDRVVYEQYF | TGTGCCAGCAGACCCGACAGGGTAGTCTACGAGCAGTACTTC
TRBJ1-1 | TRBV29-1 | . | . | CSVRFRTPNTEAFF | TGCAGCGTTCGGTTTAGGACTCCGAACACTGAAGCTTTCTTT
TRBJ1-1 | TRBV3-1/TRBV3-2 | . | TRBD1 | CASSQGQGAWTEAFF | TGTGCCAGCAGCCAAGGACAGGGGGCATGGACTGAAGCTTTCTTT
TRBJ1-6 | TRBV3-1/TRBV3-2 | . | TRBD1 | CASSQGQVRSPLHF | TGTGCCAGCAGCCAGGGACAGGTACGGTCACCCCTCCACTTT